A selection of T cell receptor beta chains follows, all from one sample in a study of identical twins. TCRdb re-analysed the 5' RACE reads in MiXCR, keeping a single row per CDR3 protein. The table lists about 220,000 distinct CDR3 sequences, around 8.1% of them singletons. These data also formed part of another study, on yellow fever vaccine responses in identical twins.

Material for sequencing was memory (CD45RO+) T cells sorted from blood. The receptors originated from a woman aged 18-35 years in good health. Each CDR3 is given without its conserved first and last residue. The order of the fields is CDR3 protein, V gene, J gene.

CDR3 protein: ASSFQGPYGELF
V gene: TRBV7-6
J gene: TRBJ2-2

CDR3 protein: ATSRIRVDEQF
V gene: TRBV15
J gene: TRBJ2-1

CDR3 protein: AKTRGALDTEAF
V gene: TRBV13
J gene: TRBJ1-1

CDR3 protein: ASSLAPQRGGSNEQF
V gene: TRBV7-9
J gene: TRBJ2-1

CDR3 protein: SARDSTPGSLAKNIQY
V gene: TRBV20-1
J gene: TRBJ2-4

CDR3 protein: ASSRRGGAVDLGELF
V gene: TRBV7-2
J gene: TRBJ2-2

CDR3 protein: SATSGQGRVETQY
V gene: TRBV20-1
J gene: TRBJ2-5

CDR3 protein: ASAWTSGSYEQY
V gene: TRBV2
J gene: TRBJ2-7

CDR3 protein: ASSLKGGWTNEKLF
V gene: TRBV7-8
J gene: TRBJ1-4

CDR3 protein: AITPGLAGGNEQF
V gene: TRBV27
J gene: TRBJ2-1

CDR3 protein: ASSQNTDSSANTGELF
V gene: TRBV4-2
J gene: TRBJ2-2

CDR3 protein: ASSQASQRLEQY
V gene: TRBV3-1
J gene: TRBJ2-7

CDR3 protein: ATSLPQGDSQETQY
V gene: TRBV24-1
J gene: TRBJ2-5

CDR3 protein: ASSVAWELLGGTDTQY
V gene: TRBV9
J gene: TRBJ2-3

CDR3 protein: ASSYGVGQETQY
V gene: TRBV6-5
J gene: TRBJ2-5

CDR3 protein: ASNPASGPYEQY
V gene: TRBV11-2
J gene: TRBJ2-7

CDR3 protein: ASSKPDRGSSQY
V gene: TRBV3-1
J gene: TRBJ2-5

CDR3 protein: ASNLPGLAHCEQY
V gene: TRBV28
J gene: TRBJ2-7

CDR3 protein: ASSSDRNSYEQY
V gene: TRBV7-9
J gene: TRBJ2-7

CDR3 protein: ASSPLAGQGSRKLF
V gene: TRBV6-1
J gene: TRBJ1-4

CDR3 protein: SARERTSSYNEQF
V gene: TRBV20-1
J gene: TRBJ2-1

CDR3 protein: ASSRLAASGANVLT
V gene: TRBV4-2
J gene: TRBJ2-6

CDR3 protein: SARDRGGGNQPQH
V gene: TRBV20-1
J gene: TRBJ1-5

CDR3 protein: ASSTGEDHGYT
V gene: TRBV2
J gene: TRBJ1-2

CDR3 protein: ASSLESTSQETQY
V gene: TRBV11-2
J gene: TRBJ2-5

CDR3 protein: AWNVASRELF
V gene: TRBV30
J gene: TRBJ2-2

CDR3 protein: ASSFAGNSGNTIY
V gene: TRBV6-5
J gene: TRBJ1-3

CDR3 protein: ASTQRTSGTSGDEQF
V gene: TRBV12-3/TRBV12-4
J gene: TRBJ2-1

CDR3 protein: ASSLAQFTKIGSGAYEQY
V gene: TRBV7-2
J gene: TRBJ2-7

CDR3 protein: ASSQQMVSSYEQY
V gene: TRBV3-1
J gene: TRBJ2-7

CDR3 protein: ASGVGALNEKLF
V gene: TRBV28
J gene: TRBJ1-4

CDR3 protein: ASKSGLNYNEQF
V gene: TRBV10-2
J gene: TRBJ2-1

CDR3 protein: ASSLAGGWF
V gene: TRBV6-6
J gene: TRBJ2-1

CDR3 protein: ASSSGGQGNTEAF
V gene: TRBV6-5
J gene: TRBJ1-1

CDR3 protein: ASREVAGYNEQF
V gene: TRBV28
J gene: TRBJ2-1

CDR3 protein: ASKDRGRRHEQY
V gene: TRBV11-2
J gene: TRBJ2-7

CDR3 protein: ASSSFGQSYEQY
V gene: TRBV28
J gene: TRBJ2-7

CDR3 protein: ASSQGTQPGNTIY
V gene: TRBV3-1
J gene: TRBJ1-3

CDR3 protein: ATILEYQETQY
V gene: TRBV24-1
J gene: TRBJ2-5

CDR3 protein: ASSQHQGPQH
V gene: TRBV12-3/TRBV12-4
J gene: TRBJ1-5

CDR3 protein: AWTYEAGGPCSY
V gene: TRBV30
J gene: TRBJ2-7

CDR3 protein: ASSQGGSGGAGELF
V gene: TRBV4-3
J gene: TRBJ2-2

CDR3 protein: ASSSGGATDTQY
V gene: TRBV28
J gene: TRBJ2-3

CDR3 protein: ASSFGHGNQPQH
V gene: TRBV12-3/TRBV12-4
J gene: TRBJ1-5

CDR3 protein: ASSTTSGGPPWNEQF
V gene: TRBV7-2
J gene: TRBJ2-1

CDR3 protein: SASRGQGFSGANVLT
V gene: TRBV20-1
J gene: TRBJ2-6

CDR3 protein: ASSHVRGTEGYGYT
V gene: TRBV4-3
J gene: TRBJ1-2

CDR3 protein: ASSFGGQNTGELF
V gene: TRBV11-3
J gene: TRBJ2-2

CDR3 protein: ASSPQQGDHEQY
V gene: TRBV18
J gene: TRBJ2-7

CDR3 protein: ASSQDPTRDNYEQY
V gene: TRBV4-3
J gene: TRBJ2-7

CDR3 protein: ATFLGRRNTEAF
V gene: TRBV28
J gene: TRBJ1-1

CDR3 protein: ASSYDRTGPYEQY
V gene: TRBV6-5
J gene: TRBJ2-7

CDR3 protein: ASSGSNYGYT
V gene: TRBV3-1
J gene: TRBJ1-2

CDR3 protein: ASRPLAGIVFPEQY
V gene: TRBV28
J gene: TRBJ2-7

CDR3 protein: ASSPRTGLLY
V gene: TRBV5-6
J gene: TRBJ2-7

CDR3 protein: ASSYDARVTNTGELF
V gene: TRBV6-5
J gene: TRBJ2-2

CDR3 protein: ASSQGQGKYTGELF
V gene: TRBV4-3
J gene: TRBJ2-2

CDR3 protein: ASSLTSGHQETQY
V gene: TRBV7-3
J gene: TRBJ2-5

CDR3 protein: SASRLAPSTDTQY
V gene: TRBV20-1
J gene: TRBJ2-3

CDR3 protein: ASSQDETGNTIY
V gene: TRBV9
J gene: TRBJ1-3